The 17 T cell receptor beta chains below all came from one sample that was sequenced in a study of blood T cells in healthy people across ages. Combining a sample-barcoded 5' primer with a J-beta primer mix, a second PCR ran for roughly 7 to 12 cycles. TCRdb ran MiXCR on the 5' RACE reads and lists one entry per CDR3 protein. This sample has hundreds of thousands of distinct CDR3 sequences, with 55% to 65% found just once. Sequencing was performed on blood. The receptors were sampled from a young man in good health.

The chain employs TRBV5-1 and TRBJ1-2, with TRBD1 matching over 12 bases. V shed 4 bases and J 8 bases; nucleotides not matched to a gene: 15. The CDR3 covers 17 residues. Germline V CDR1 and CDR2: SGHRS, YFSETQ. The CDR3 nucleotides read TGCGCCAGCAGCGATCTACCGGGACAGGGGGCAATGGGAGGCTACACCTTC. Protein sequence: CASSDLPGQGAMGGYTF. Together with reference TRBV5-1 and TRBJ1-2, the CDR3 gives the full variable domain: KAGVTQTPRYLIKTRGQQVTLSCSPISGHRSVSWYQQTPGQGLQFLFEYFSETQRNKGNFPGRFSGRQFSNSRSEMNVSTLELGDSALYLCASSDLPGQGAMGGYTFGSGTRLTVV.

A single count supports this clonotype. This chain connects TRBV6-5 to TRBJ2-1; 7 nucleotides align to TRBD1. Germline CDR1 is MNHEY and CDR2 is SVGAGI. The CDR3 contains 14 residues. V was clipped by 6 bases and J by 4 bases; unmatched bases: 6. The DNA for the CDR3 is TGTGCCAGCAGCACCGGGACAGTGTACAATGAGCAGTTCTTC. It specifies CASSTGTVYNEQFF.

The chain recombines TRBV11-2 with TRBJ2-7; 11 nucleotides align to TRBD1. V gave up 5 bases and J gave up 0 bases; unmatched junction bases: 6. This CDR3 spans 16 amino acids. Germline V gene sequence: CDR1 SGHAT, CDR2 FQNNGV. The CDR3 loop is CASSLGQGALSYEQYF. CDR3 coding DNA: TGTGCCAGCAGCCTTGGACAGGGGGCCCTCTCCTACGAGCAGTACTTC.

This clonotype was seen more than once but under ten times. The chain joins TRBV27 to TRBJ2-7; 9 nucleotides agree with TRBD2. The CDR3 has 16 residues. V lost 1 base and J lost 0; bases outside the gene matches: 4. Germline lookup yields CDR1 MNHEY and CDR2 SMNVEV (reference sequence). Here the CDR3 DNA reads TGTGCCAGCAGTTTATTACGAGCGGGGGGCTCCTACGAGCAGTACTTC. It translates to CASSLLRAGGSYEQYF.

The rearrangement uses TRBV29-1 and TRBJ2-1, with 10 nucleotides matching TRBD1. The germline gives CDR1 SQVTM, CDR2 ANQGSEA. V trimming: 4 bases; J trimming: 7 bases; junction bases outside the gene matches: 7. This CDR3 comprises 14 residues. The CDR3 DNA sequence: TGCAGCGTTGTGGGGACAGGGGTTGCGAATGAGCAGTTCTTC. It translates to CSVVGTGVANEQFF.

The rearrangement joins TRBV27 to TRBJ2-7; D not resolved. Germline CDR1 reads MNHEY; CDR2 reads SMNVEV (reference sequence). The CDR3 has 15 amino acids. V lost 6 bases to trimming and J lost 1 base, with 16 bases between them. The CDR3 DNA follows: TGTGCCAGCAGACTAAGGACCGAGTCTTCCTACGAGCAGTACTTC. Translated, it gives CASRLRTESSYEQYF.

This clonotype was observed many times. The chain couples TRBV7-9 to TRBJ2-3; 7 nucleotides line up with TRBD1. This CDR3 region has 18 residues. Germline V gives CDR1 SEHNR, CDR2 FQNEAQ (reference sequence). V dropped 1 base and J dropped 4; count of bases not matched to a gene: 14. CDR3 in amino acids: CASSLVIRQQGWADTQYF. CDR3 sequence (DNA): TGTGCCAGCAGCTTAGTCATACGTCAACAGGGGTGGGCAGATACGCAGTATTTT. Complete variable domain (other parts from reference TRBV7-9 and TRBJ2-3): DTGVSQNPRHKITKRGQNVTFRCDPISEHNRLYWYRQTLGQGPEFLTYFQNEAQLEKSRLLSDRFSAERPKGSFSTLEIQRTEQGDSAMYLCASSLVIRQQGWADTQYFGPGTRLTVL.

The chain recombines TRBV5-6 with TRBJ2-5; TRBD2 matches at 8 bases. Matching the DNA end better, TRBJ2-7 makes the J call doubtful. This CDR3 has 12 residues. CDR1 and CDR2 from the germline V gene are SGHDT and YYEEEE. Here the CDR3 reads CASTREGYEQYF. In nucleotides, the CDR3 is TGTGCCAGCACCCGGGAGGGGTACGAGCAGTACTTC.

This chain connects TRBV3-1 to TRBJ1-4; D may be TRBD1 (5 bases). V was clipped by 1 base and J by 10 bases, with 13 bases between them. CDR1 and CDR2 (germline): LGHDT, YNNKEL (reference sequence). The CDR3 has 14 amino acids. The CDR3 loop is CASSQGTAGGKLFF. For the CDR3, the DNA is TGTGCCAGCAGCCAAGGTACAGCGGGGGGAAAACTGTTTTTT.

This clonotype appeared a single time. The junction and the germline gene differ at one end; a read error may be behind it. This chain joins TRBV19 and TRBJ2-3, with 8 bases identical to TRBD2. The CDR3 is 16 amino acids. Germline values: CDR1 LNHDA, CDR2 SQIVND (reference sequence). In DNA form, the CDR3 reads TGTGCCAGTAGTATTTTGGCGGGGGGACGGGAAGATACGCAGTGTTTT. Protein product: CASSILAGGREDTQCF.

The chain has TRBV4-2 and TRBJ2-5; D call uncertain. The V end lost 0 bases, the J end lost 7 bases, and 18 bases lay between the germline ends. CDR1 is LGHNA, CDR2 YNFKEQ, per germline. The CDR3 sequence is 16 residues long. The CDR3 reads CASSQDSPRGNGTQYF. The CDR3 DNA reads as TGTGCCAGCAGCCAAGATTCCCCTCGTGGAAATGGGACCCAGTACTTC.

There are a few counts of this clonotype. V and J are TRBV5-1 and TRBJ2-7, with D unresolved. This CDR3 has 15 amino acids. Deletions cut 2 bases from V and 2 bases from J, with 14 bases between. The germline gives CDR1 SGHRS, CDR2 YFSETQ. The CDR3 region is CASSFASGYAYEQYF. The DNA for the CDR3 is TGCGCCAGCAGCTTTGCGTCAGGCTACGCCTACGAGCAGTACTTC.

V usage is TRBV7-2 and J usage is TRBJ2-3; unclear D gene. From germline, CDR1 is SGHTA and CDR2 FQGNSA. Trimming cost V 2 bases and J 4 bases, with 13 bases left between them. The CDR3 contains 15 residues. CDR3 residues: CASSLIQPWPDTQYF. CDR3 DNA sequence: TGTGCCAGCAGCTTAATCCAGCCCTGGCCAGATACGCAGTATTTT.

The V gene is TRBV5-4, the J gene TRBJ2-7, with 11 bases fitting TRBD1. The germline gives CDR1 SGHNT, CDR2 YYREEE (reference sequence). This CDR3 spans 16 amino acids. J was trimmed by 1 base and V by 6 bases; bases with no gene match: 9. In nucleotides, the CDR3 is TGTGCCAGCACCGTATCTGGGACAGGGGGATCCTACGAGCAGTACTTC. This encodes CASTVSGTGGSYEQYF.

This chain connects TRBV7-2 to TRBJ1-1; D remains unclear. V lost 4 bases to trimming and J lost 0 bases, with 15 bases between them. This CDR3 has 16 amino acids. CDR1 SGHTA and CDR2 FQGNSA come from the germline V gene. The CDR3 DNA follows: TGTGCCAGCAGCTCCCCCCGGAGGTGGATGAACACTGAAGCTTTCTTT. It translates to CASSSPRRWMNTEAFF.

The chain couples TRBV6-6 to TRBJ1-2; possibly TRBD1 for D (6 bases). The CDR3 runs 13 residues. Germline-derived CDR1 and CDR2 are MNHNY and SVGAGI (reference sequence). The V gene lost 7 bases and the J gene lost 6 bases, with 15 bases spanning the gap. The CDR3 loop reads CASTTGGAHGYTF. The DNA of the CDR3 is TGTGCCAGCACAACCGGGGGGGCGCATGGCTACACCTTC.

The genes are TRBV4-3 and TRBJ2-1, with D possibly being TRBD2 (5 bases). Looked up from germline, CDR1 is LGHNA and CDR2 is YSLEER. The CDR3 length is 15 residues. The germline V and J ends were trimmed by 0 bases and 8 bases, with 14 bases remaining between them. In DNA form, the CDR3 reads TGCGCCAGCAGCCAAGATCGATGGGGAGTGTATGAGCAGTTCTTC. The encoded protein is CASSQDRWGVYEQFF.